This is a list of T cell receptor beta chains from one sample in a study of shared clonotypes between healthy human individuals. Here immunoSEQ multiplex PCR was the method, and the copy in TCRdb shows in-frame clones only, minus some. There are 2.3 million or so clones in the sample; approximately 95% occur only once, and 0.35% to 0.45% lies in the top ten. Sequenced input: naive CD4+ T cells from PBMCs. Source of these receptors: a man in his late teens or twenties in good health. Some clones in this sample may be carry-over from other donors' samples. Both conserved end residues are part of each CDR3. The order of the fields is V gene, CDR3 length, clone size, D gene, J gene, CDR3 DNA, CDR3 protein. The D gene is left open where the match is weak. Clone size, where shown, is once, few, many, or a class for clones that have expanded.

v_call: TRBV28; cdr3_length: 12; clone_size: .; d_call: .; j_call: TRBJ1-1; cdr3_nt: TGTGCCAGCAGTTTATTAGGCTTTCAGGCTTTCTTT; cdr3_aa: CASSLLGFQAFF
v_call: TRBV2; cdr3_length: 13; clone_size: .; d_call: .; j_call: TRBJ2-1; cdr3_nt: TGTGCCAGCAATCGGGGTCCGGGAAATGAGCAGTTCTTC; cdr3_aa: CASNRGPGNEQFF
v_call: TRBV5-4; cdr3_length: 11; clone_size: .; d_call: .; j_call: TRBJ2-5; cdr3_nt: TGTGCCAGCGGACAACTAGAGACCCAGTACTTC; cdr3_aa: CASGQLETQYF
v_call: TRBV30; cdr3_length: 15; clone_size: once; d_call: .; j_call: TRBJ1-2; cdr3_nt: TGTGCCTGGAGCCCCTTAGGCAGAACGTCCTATGGCTACACCTTC; cdr3_aa: CAWSPLGRTSYGYTF
v_call: TRBV28; cdr3_length: 15; clone_size: .; d_call: TRBD1; j_call: TRBJ1-1; cdr3_nt: TGTGCCAGCAGACCCCCCACAGGGGGTCTTGGTGAAGCTTTCTTT; cdr3_aa: CASRPPTGGLGEAFF
v_call: TRBV9; cdr3_length: 15; clone_size: .; d_call: TRBD1; j_call: TRBJ2-7; cdr3_nt: TGTGCCAGCAGCGTGCGGACAGGGGAGGTTGGCGAGCAGTACTTC; cdr3_aa: CASSVRTGEVGEQYF
v_call: TRBV30; cdr3_length: 17; clone_size: .; d_call: TRBD1; j_call: TRBJ1-3; cdr3_nt: TGTGCCTGGAGGCCCGGGACAGGAGCTACCTCTGGAAACACCATATATTTT; cdr3_aa: CAWRPGTGATSGNTIYF
v_call: TRBV5-4; cdr3_length: 17; clone_size: .; d_call: TRBD2; j_call: TRBJ2-2; cdr3_nt: TGTGCCAGCAGCTTGTGGCTAGCGGGCCCGAACACCGGGGAGCTGTTTTTT; cdr3_aa: CASSLWLAGPNTGELFF
v_call: TRBV2; cdr3_length: 13; clone_size: .; d_call: .; j_call: TRBJ2-7; cdr3_nt: TGTGCCAGCAGTGAAGCGGGAGTGGGCGAGCAGTACTTC; cdr3_aa: CASSEAGVGEQYF
v_call: TRBV30; cdr3_length: 15; clone_size: .; d_call: .; j_call: TRBJ2-1; cdr3_nt: TGTGCCTGGAGTTCCCGGGGGGCAGCTTACAATGAGCAGTTCTTC; cdr3_aa: CAWSSRGAAYNEQFF
v_call: TRBV29-1; cdr3_length: 15; clone_size: .; d_call: TRBD1; j_call: TRBJ2-7; cdr3_nt: TGCAGCGTTGAAGATTATCCAGGGGGTTCCTACGAGCAGTACTTC; cdr3_aa: CSVEDYPGGSYEQYF
v_call: TRBV11-2; cdr3_length: 15; clone_size: .; d_call: TRBD1; j_call: TRBJ2-4; cdr3_nt: TGTGCCAGCAGCCTAACCGGACAGGGCAAAAACATTCAGTACTTC; cdr3_aa: CASSLTGQGKNIQYF
v_call: TRBV9; cdr3_length: 14; clone_size: .; d_call: TRBD1; j_call: TRBJ2-3; cdr3_nt: TGTGCCAGCAGTCCCCAGGGGGCGGGTGATACGCAGTATTTT; cdr3_aa: CASSPQGAGDTQYF
v_call: TRBV29-1; cdr3_length: 12; clone_size: .; d_call: .; j_call: TRBJ1-3; cdr3_nt: TGCAGCGTTGCGACTTCTGGAAACACCATATATTTT; cdr3_aa: CSVATSGNTIYF
v_call: TRBV5-8; cdr3_length: 17; clone_size: .; d_call: TRBD2; j_call: TRBJ2-5; cdr3_nt: TGTGCCAGCAGCCCAGGGACTAGCGGGAGGGGCCAAGAGACCCAGTACTTC; cdr3_aa: CASSPGTSGRGQETQYF
v_call: TRBV6-6; cdr3_length: 13; clone_size: .; d_call: .; j_call: TRBJ2-4; cdr3_nt: TGTGCCACCGCCAGGGTGGACAAAAACATTCAGTACTTC; cdr3_aa: CATARVDKNIQYF
v_call: TRBV14; cdr3_length: 17; clone_size: .; d_call: .; j_call: TRBJ1-4; cdr3_nt: TGTGCCAGCAGCCGCAAACAGGGCCTTGTGGCTAATGAAAAACTGTTTTTT; cdr3_aa: CASSRKQGLVANEKLFF
v_call: TRBV27; cdr3_length: 14; clone_size: .; d_call: TRBD1; j_call: TRBJ2-3; cdr3_nt: TGTGCCAGCAGGACAGGGGGCTTGATAGATACGCAGTATTTT; cdr3_aa: CASRTGGLIDTQYF
v_call: TRBV20-1; cdr3_length: 10; clone_size: .; d_call: .; j_call: TRBJ2-3; cdr3_nt: TGCAGTGCTGAACCAGATACGCAGTATTTT; cdr3_aa: CSAEPDTQYF
v_call: TRBV12-5; cdr3_length: 14; clone_size: .; d_call: .; j_call: TRBJ2-5; cdr3_nt: TGTGCTAGTGCCCCCGTTGGGGGCCCAGAATCCCAGTACTTC; cdr3_aa: CASAPVGGPESQYF
v_call: TRBV19; cdr3_length: 18; clone_size: .; d_call: .; j_call: TRBJ1-5; cdr3_nt: TGTGCCAGTAGTATAAGGACGTTTCGGGGGAATAGCAATCAGCCCCAGCATTTT; cdr3_aa: CASSIRTFRGNSNQPQHF
v_call: TRBV5-1; cdr3_length: 15; clone_size: .; d_call: .; j_call: TRBJ1-5; cdr3_nt: TGCGCCAGCAGCGAGGGGGGTAGCCGCAATCAGCCCCAGCATTTT; cdr3_aa: CASSEGGSRNQPQHF
v_call: TRBV25-1; cdr3_length: 14; clone_size: .; d_call: TRBD2; j_call: TRBJ2-1; cdr3_nt: TGTGCCAGCAGTATCGCGGGAGGGAGCAATGAGCAGTTCTTC; cdr3_aa: CASSIAGGSNEQFF
v_call: TRBV15; cdr3_length: 15; clone_size: .; d_call: TRBD2; j_call: TRBJ2-7; cdr3_nt: TGTGCCACCAGCAGGGGAGGACTAGCGGGAGGCGAGCAGTACTTC; cdr3_aa: CATSRGGLAGGEQYF
v_call: TRBV7-2; cdr3_length: 16; clone_size: .; d_call: TRBD2; j_call: TRBJ2-3; cdr3_nt: TGTGCCAGCAGCCTAAAGGCCAGCGGGGGCACAGATACGCAGTATTTT; cdr3_aa: CASSLKASGGTDTQYF
v_call: TRBV28; cdr3_length: 11; clone_size: .; d_call: TRBD1; j_call: TRBJ2-7; cdr3_nt: TGTGCCAGTGACAGGGGCTTCGAGCAGTACTTC; cdr3_aa: CASDRGFEQYF
v_call: TRBV5-5; cdr3_length: 14; clone_size: .; d_call: .; j_call: TRBJ2-2; cdr3_nt: TGTGCCAGCAGCAGGGACCATAACACCGGGGAGCTGTTTTTT; cdr3_aa: CASSRDHNTGELFF
v_call: TRBV7-2; cdr3_length: 15; clone_size: .; d_call: .; j_call: TRBJ2-1; cdr3_nt: TGTGCCAGCAGCACCCCGGGATATCGGGAAAATGAGCAGTTCTTC; cdr3_aa: CASSTPGYRENEQFF
v_call: TRBV28; cdr3_length: 15; clone_size: .; d_call: .; j_call: TRBJ2-2; cdr3_nt: TGTGCCAGCAGTCGTCGGCAATCTACGGGCGGGGAGCTGTTTTTT; cdr3_aa: CASSRRQSTGGELFF
v_call: TRBV6-1; cdr3_length: 9; clone_size: few; d_call: .; j_call: TRBJ1-1; cdr3_nt: TGTGCCAGCAGTGAACGGGCTTTCTTT; cdr3_aa: CASSERAFF
v_call: TRBV28; cdr3_length: 15; clone_size: .; d_call: TRBD1; j_call: TRBJ1-5; cdr3_nt: TGTGCCAGCAGTAACAGGGGTTTAAACAATCAGCCCCAGCATTTT; cdr3_aa: CASSNRGLNNQPQHF
v_call: TRBV4-1; cdr3_length: 18; clone_size: .; d_call: TRBD2; j_call: TRBJ2-7; cdr3_nt: TGCGCCAGCAGCCCGCGGACTAGCGGTGACATAACCAGTTACGAGCAGTACTTC; cdr3_aa: CASSPRTSGDITSYEQYF
v_call: TRBV28; cdr3_length: 14; clone_size: .; d_call: .; j_call: TRBJ2-6; cdr3_nt: TGTGCCAGCAGTTTCTCCTCTCGGGCCAACGTCCTGACTTTC; cdr3_aa: CASSFSSRANVLTF
v_call: TRBV25-1; cdr3_length: 16; clone_size: once; d_call: .; j_call: TRBJ2-3; cdr3_nt: TGTGCCAGCAGTGGATGGCCTGCATTTTCGACAGATACGCAGTATTTT; cdr3_aa: CASSGWPAFSTDTQYF
v_call: TRBV2; cdr3_length: 14; clone_size: .; d_call: .; j_call: TRBJ2-7; cdr3_nt: TGTGCCAGCAGTACAAACAGGGCGTCCTACGAGCAGTACTTC; cdr3_aa: CASSTNRASYEQYF
v_call: TRBV27; cdr3_length: 13; clone_size: .; d_call: .; j_call: TRBJ2-5; cdr3_nt: TGTGCCAGCAGTTTCGGCAGGGTTGAGACCCAGTACTTC; cdr3_aa: CASSFGRVETQYF
v_call: TRBV19; cdr3_length: 14; clone_size: once; d_call: .; j_call: TRBJ1-2; cdr3_nt: TGTGCCAGTAGTATAGATGGTCTCCGGTGGCGCTACACCTTC; cdr3_aa: CASSIDGLRWRYTF
v_call: TRBV6-5; cdr3_length: 12; clone_size: .; d_call: .; j_call: TRBJ2-3; cdr3_nt: TGTGCCAGCAGTTACTCACGCGATACGCAGTATTTT; cdr3_aa: CASSYSRDTQYF
v_call: TRBV19; cdr3_length: 16; clone_size: .; d_call: .; j_call: TRBJ1-1; cdr3_nt: TGTGCCAGTAGTATGCTGGGGCGGGCGGGGAACACTGAAGCTTTCTTT; cdr3_aa: CASSMLGRAGNTEAFF
v_call: TRBV5-1; cdr3_length: 14; clone_size: .; d_call: .; j_call: TRBJ2-7; cdr3_nt: TGCGCCAGCAGCTTGGTTTCGGGTTTCGACGAGCAGTACTTC; cdr3_aa: CASSLVSGFDEQYF
v_call: TRBV30; cdr3_length: 13; clone_size: .; d_call: TRBD2; j_call: TRBJ2-5; cdr3_nt: TGTGCCTGGAGTACCGGGACTAGCGGGGAGCAGTACTTC; cdr3_aa: CAWSTGTSGEQYF
v_call: TRBV7-2; cdr3_length: 15; clone_size: .; d_call: .; j_call: TRBJ2-7; cdr3_nt: TGTGCCAGCAGCTTAGGAGGCAGCGGCGCCTACGAGCAGTACTTC; cdr3_aa: CASSLGGSGAYEQYF
v_call: TRBV6-1; cdr3_length: 14; clone_size: .; d_call: .; j_call: TRBJ2-1; cdr3_nt: TGTGCCAGCAGTGAAAGGCGAGGGGGAAGGCAGCAGTTCTTC; cdr3_aa: CASSERRGGRQQFF
v_call: TRBV28; cdr3_length: 14; clone_size: .; d_call: TRBD2; j_call: TRBJ2-7; cdr3_nt: TGTGCCAGCAGTTACCCTAGCGGCTCCTACGAGCAGTACTTC; cdr3_aa: CASSYPSGSYEQYF
v_call: TRBV5-1; cdr3_length: 16; clone_size: .; d_call: .; j_call: TRBJ1-1; cdr3_nt: TGCGCCAGCAGCTCGACTGGGGACACACGGAACACTGAAGCTTTCTTT; cdr3_aa: CASSSTGDTRNTEAFF
v_call: TRBV6-1; cdr3_length: 13; clone_size: .; d_call: .; j_call: TRBJ1-1; cdr3_nt: TGTGCCACCCCAGGGTATACGGGCACTGAAGCTTTCTTT; cdr3_aa: CATPGYTGTEAFF
v_call: TRBV7-2; cdr3_length: 12; clone_size: .; d_call: .; j_call: TRBJ1-1; cdr3_nt: TGTGCCAGCAGCAATACGGCGCCTGAAGCTTTCTTT; cdr3_aa: CASSNTAPEAFF
v_call: TRBV29-1; cdr3_length: 16; clone_size: .; d_call: TRBD2; j_call: TRBJ2-3; cdr3_nt: TGCAGCGTTCGAGGGGTAGTGCTAGCGGGGGCAGATACGCAGTATTTT; cdr3_aa: CSVRGVVLAGADTQYF
v_call: TRBV5-6; cdr3_length: 16; clone_size: .; d_call: .; j_call: TRBJ1-5; cdr3_nt: TGTGCCAGCAGCTTATATCTCAGGGATAGCAATCAGCCCCAGCATTTT; cdr3_aa: CASSLYLRDSNQPQHF